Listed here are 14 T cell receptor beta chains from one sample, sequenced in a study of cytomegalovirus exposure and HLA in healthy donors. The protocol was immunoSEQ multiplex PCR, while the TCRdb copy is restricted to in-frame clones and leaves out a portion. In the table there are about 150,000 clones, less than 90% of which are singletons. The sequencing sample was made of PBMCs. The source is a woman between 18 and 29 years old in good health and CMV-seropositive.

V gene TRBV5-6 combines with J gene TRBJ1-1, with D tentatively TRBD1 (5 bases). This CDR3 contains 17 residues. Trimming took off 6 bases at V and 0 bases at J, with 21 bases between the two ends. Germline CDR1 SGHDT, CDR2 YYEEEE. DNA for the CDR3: TGTGCCAGCACCTCGAAGGGGTGGGTTTTGATGAACACTGAAGCTTTCTTT. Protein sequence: CASTSKGWVLMNTEAFF. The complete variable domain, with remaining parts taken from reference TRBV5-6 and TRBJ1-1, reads DAGVTQSPTHLIKTRGQQVTLRCSPKSGHDTVSWYQQALGQGPQFIFQYYEEEERQRGNFPDRFSGHQFPNYSSELNVNALLLGDSALYLCASTSKGWVLMNTEAFFGQGTRLTVV.

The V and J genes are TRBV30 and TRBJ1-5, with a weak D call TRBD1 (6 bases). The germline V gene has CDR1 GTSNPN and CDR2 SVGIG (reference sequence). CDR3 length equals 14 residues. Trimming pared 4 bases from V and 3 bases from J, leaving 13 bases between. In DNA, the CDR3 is TGTGCCTGGAAGGGGGACACTCACAATCAGCCCCAGCATTTT. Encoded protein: CAWKGDTHNQPQHF.

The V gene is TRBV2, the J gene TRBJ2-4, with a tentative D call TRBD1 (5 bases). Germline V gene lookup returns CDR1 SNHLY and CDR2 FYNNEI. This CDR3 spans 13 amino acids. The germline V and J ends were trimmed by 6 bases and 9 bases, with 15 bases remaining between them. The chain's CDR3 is CASRELRDGIQYF. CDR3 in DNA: TGTGCCAGCAGGGAACTCAGGGATGGCATTCAGTACTTC. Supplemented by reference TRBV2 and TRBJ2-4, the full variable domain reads EPEVTQTPSHQVTQMGQEVILRCVPISNHLYFYWYRQILGQKVEFLVSFYNNEISEKSEIFDDQFSVERPDGSNFTLKIRSTKLEDSAMYFCASRELRDGIQYFGAGTRLSVL.

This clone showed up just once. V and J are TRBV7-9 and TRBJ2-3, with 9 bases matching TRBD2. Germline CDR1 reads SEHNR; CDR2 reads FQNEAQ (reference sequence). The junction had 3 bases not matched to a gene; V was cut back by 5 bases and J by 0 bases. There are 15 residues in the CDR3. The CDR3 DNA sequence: TGTGCCAGCAGCCGGGGACTAGCTAGCACAGATACGCAGTATTTT. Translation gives CASSRGLASTDTQYF.

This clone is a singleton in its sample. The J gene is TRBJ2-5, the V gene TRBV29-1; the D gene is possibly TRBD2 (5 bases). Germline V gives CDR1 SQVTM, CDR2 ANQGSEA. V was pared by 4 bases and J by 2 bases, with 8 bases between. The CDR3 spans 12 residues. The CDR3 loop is CSVGPGQETQYF. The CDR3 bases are TGCAGCGTTGGCCCGGGACAAGAGACCCAGTACTTC. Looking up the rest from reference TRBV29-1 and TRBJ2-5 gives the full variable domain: SAVISQKPSRDICQRGTSLTIQCQVDSQVTMMFWYRQQPGQSLTLIATANQGSEATYESGFVIDKFPISRPNLTFSTLTVSNMSPEDSSIYLCSVGPGQETQYFGPGTRLLVL.

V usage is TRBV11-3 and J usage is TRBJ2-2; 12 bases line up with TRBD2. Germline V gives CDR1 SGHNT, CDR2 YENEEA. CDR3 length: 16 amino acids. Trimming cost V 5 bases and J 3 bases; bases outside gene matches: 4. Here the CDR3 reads CASSPRTSGDTGELFF. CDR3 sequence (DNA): TGTGCCAGCAGCCCCCGGACTAGCGGGGACACCGGGGAGCTGTTTTTT.

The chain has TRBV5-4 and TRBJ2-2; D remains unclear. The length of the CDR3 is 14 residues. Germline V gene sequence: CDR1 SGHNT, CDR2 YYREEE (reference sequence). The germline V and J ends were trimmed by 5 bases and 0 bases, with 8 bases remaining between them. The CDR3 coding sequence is TGTGCCAGCAGATATATCCCGAACACCGGGGAGCTGTTTTTT. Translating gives CASRYIPNTGELFF.

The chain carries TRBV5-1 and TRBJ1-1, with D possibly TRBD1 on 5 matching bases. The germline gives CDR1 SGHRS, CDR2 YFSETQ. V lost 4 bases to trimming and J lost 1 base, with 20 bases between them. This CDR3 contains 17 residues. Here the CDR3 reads CASSLLRGRRENTEAFF. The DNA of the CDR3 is TGCGCCAGCAGCCTACTCCGGGGCCGGCGGGAGAACACTGAAGCTTTCTTT.

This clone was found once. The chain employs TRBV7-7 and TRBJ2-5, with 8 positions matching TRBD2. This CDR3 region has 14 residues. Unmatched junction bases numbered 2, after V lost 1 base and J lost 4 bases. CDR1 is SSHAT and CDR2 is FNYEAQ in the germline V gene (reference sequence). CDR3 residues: CASSLGLAGETQYF. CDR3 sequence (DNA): TGTGCCAGCAGCTTAGGTCTAGCGGGAGAGACCCAGTACTTC.

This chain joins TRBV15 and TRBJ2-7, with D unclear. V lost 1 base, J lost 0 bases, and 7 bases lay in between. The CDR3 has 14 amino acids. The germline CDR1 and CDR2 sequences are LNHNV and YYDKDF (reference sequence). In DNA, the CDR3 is TGTGCCACCAGCAGAGTGTCCTACTCCTACGAGCAGTACTTC. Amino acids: CATSRVSYSYEQYF.

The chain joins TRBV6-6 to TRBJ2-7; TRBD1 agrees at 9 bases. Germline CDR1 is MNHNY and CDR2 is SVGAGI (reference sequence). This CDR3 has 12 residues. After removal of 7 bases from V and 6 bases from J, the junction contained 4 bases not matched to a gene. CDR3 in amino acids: CASKDRGVEQYF. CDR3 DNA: TGTGCCAGCAAAGACAGGGGGGTCGAGCAGTACTTC.

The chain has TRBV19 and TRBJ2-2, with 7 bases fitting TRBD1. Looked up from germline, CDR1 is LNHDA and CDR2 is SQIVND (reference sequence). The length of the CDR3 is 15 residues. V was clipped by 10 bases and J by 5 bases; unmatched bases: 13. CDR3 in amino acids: CATPSRQGRTGELFF. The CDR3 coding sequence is TGTGCCACCCCTTCACGACAGGGAAGAACCGGGGAGCTGTTTTTT. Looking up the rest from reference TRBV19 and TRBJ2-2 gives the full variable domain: DGGITQSPKYLFRKEGQNVTLSCEQNLNHDAMYWYRQDPGQGLRLIYYSQIVNDFQKGDIAEGYSVSREKKESFPLTVTSAQKNPTAFYLCATPSRQGRTGELFFGEGSRLTVL.

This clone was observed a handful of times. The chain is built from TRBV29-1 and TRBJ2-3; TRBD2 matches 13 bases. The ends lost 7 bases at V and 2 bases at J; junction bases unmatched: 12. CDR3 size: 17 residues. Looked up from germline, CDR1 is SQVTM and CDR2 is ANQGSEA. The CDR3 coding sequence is TGCAGCGGTGCACGGGGACTAGCGGGGCGGTCCACAGATACGCAGTATTTT. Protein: CSGARGLAGRSTDTQYF.

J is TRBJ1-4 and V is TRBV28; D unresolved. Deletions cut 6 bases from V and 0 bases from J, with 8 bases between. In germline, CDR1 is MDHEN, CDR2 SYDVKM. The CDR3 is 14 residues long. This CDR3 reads CASSFPATNEKLFF. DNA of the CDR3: TGTGCCAGCAGCTTCCCGGCAACTAATGAAAAACTGTTTTTT.